This TCR beta chain comes out of a study of cytomegalovirus exposure and HLA in healthy donors. Study-wide points: Altogether, about 160 TCR beta chains were recorded as cytomegalovirus-associated.

Some clones are missing from TCRdb's copy, which holds only in-frame ones; the method was immunoSEQ multiplex PCR. This table holds hundreds of thousands of clones, roughly 90% found once. Note on this clone: Antigen specificity is unknown.

Germline CDR1 SGHRS, CDR2 YFSETQ. After removal of 4 bases from V and 6 bases from J, the junction contained 13 bases not matched to a gene. CDR3 length equals 16 residues. This receptor was obtained from a woman between 18 and 30 years old in good health and CMV-seronegative. Sequencing input: PBMCs. V and J are TRBV5-1 and TRBJ2-3; TRBD2 agrees at 8 bases. The CDR3 spells CASSVGRSGSSDTQYF. The DNA for the CDR3 is TGCGCCAGCAGCGTGGGGCGGAGCGGGAGTTCGGATACGCAGTATTTT.